The 13 T cell receptor beta chains listed next were all sequenced from one sample in a study of vaccination effects on CD4 cells after COVID-19. Isolating CD4+ T cells followed 9 to 11 days of culture. Two-dose vaccination with either BNT162b2 or mRNA-1273 was given to the participants. Sequenced by immunoSEQ multiplex PCR; TCRdb stores in-frame clones only, minus some. The data hold tens of thousands of clones, with around 85% observed a single time. Their specific antigens are unknown. This specimen was CD4+ T cells from PBMCs cultured without peptide, taken after COVID-19 vaccination. The receptors were gathered from a human donor who received a COVID-19 vaccine.

V usage is TRBV6-2 or TRBV6-3 and J usage is TRBJ1-5, with no clear D. The CDR3 totals 15 residues. The ends were cut back, 2 bases at V and 2 bases at J, with 10 bases in the middle. Germline-derived CDR1 and CDR2 are MNHEY and SVGEGT. Here the CDR3 reads CASSYRGSGNQPQHF. In DNA form, the CDR3 reads TGTGCCAGCAGTTACCGCGGGAGTGGCAATCAGCCCCAGCATTTT.

There are a few counts of this clone. V usage is TRBV5-8 and J usage is TRBJ1-3; D remains unclear. Germline CDR1 reads SGHTS; CDR2 reads YDEGEE. Trimming took off 1 base at V and 1 base at J, with 12 bases between the two ends. The CDR3 has 16 amino acids. In DNA form, the CDR3 reads TGTGCCAGCAGCTTGTTTGGACGGGCATCTGGAAACACCATATATTTT. It specifies CASSLFGRASGNTIYF.

This chain connects TRBV5-8 to TRBJ2-2; D possibly corresponds to TRBD2 (5 bases). Between the trimmed V and J ends, which lost 4 bases and 5 bases, there was a span of 18 bases. The CDR3 has 16 amino acids. CDR1 SGHTS and CDR2 YDEGEE come from the germline V gene. DNA of the CDR3: TGTGCCAGCAGCGGGATTTACCGTGGCGGGACCGGGGAGCTGTTTTTT. Translating gives CASSGIYRGGTGELFF.

This chain joins TRBV5-1 and TRBJ1-6, with TRBD1 matching 12 bases. Losses at the gene ends were 2 bases for V and 14 bases for J; bases not matched to a gene: 11. Germline-derived CDR1 and CDR2 are SGHRS and YFSETQ. This CDR3 spans 16 amino acids. The CDR3 here is CASSFTGTGGSFTLHF. The DNA of the CDR3 is TGCGCCAGCAGCTTTACCGGGACAGGGGGCAGCTTCACCCTCCACTTT.

V usage is TRBV6-5 and J usage is TRBJ1-3; no clear D gene. The V and J ends lost 7 bases and 0 bases respectively, with 10 bases between them. The CDR3 has 14 amino acids. Germline V gives CDR1 MNHEY, CDR2 SVGAGI. The CDR3 is CASTLPYSGNTIYF. The CDR3 DNA reads as TGTGCCAGCACCCTTCCGTACTCTGGAAACACCATATATTTT.

The V call is TRBV11-2, the J call TRBJ2-7; 8 bases match TRBD2. J gave up 0 bases and V 3 bases, and 13 bases lay outside the gene matches. The CDR3 sequence is 18 residues long. Germline V CDR1 and CDR2: SGHAT, FQNNGV. CDR3 protein: CASSFPWGGGGSSYEQYV. CDR3 sequence (DNA): TGTGCCAGCAGCTTCCCCTGGGGGGGCGGGGGGTCCTCCTACGAGCAGTACGTC.

V gene TRBV5-5 combines with J gene TRBJ1-6; TRBD1 matches 7 bases. CDR1 and CDR2 (germline): SGHKS, YYEKEE (reference sequence). Losses at the gene ends were 3 bases for V and 13 bases for J; bases not matched to a gene: 16. The CDR3 is 16 residues long. The CDR3 region is CASSSQIGTVPPPLHF. The CDR3 nucleotides are TGTGCCAGCAGCTCGCAGATAGGGACAGTGCCACCCCCCCTCCACTTT.

The genes are TRBV10-3 and TRBJ1-2, with 7 bases aligning to TRBD1. The V and J ends lost 6 bases and 4 bases, in that order; junction bases with no gene match: 5. Germline values: CDR1 ENHRY, CDR2 SYGVKD. CDR3 length: 13 residues. The CDR3, as DNA: TGTGCCATCAGCGCACAGGGGATCTATGGCTACACCTTC. It encodes CAISAQGIYGYTF.

The CDR3 region has the DNA TGTGCCAGCAGTTTTTACTCTGGAAACACCATATATTTT. It translates to CASSFYSGNTIYF. The chain has TRBV28 and TRBJ1-3; D is ambiguous. The CDR3 has 13 residues. Trimming cost V 3 bases and J 0 bases, with 3 bases left between them. The V gene's germline CDR1 is MDHEN and CDR2 SYDVKM.

This clone appeared once. V usage is TRBV6-5 and J usage is TRBJ1-3; D uncertain. This CDR3 spans 15 amino acids. Trimming took 0 bases from V and 3 from J, leaving 9 bases between them. Per the germline V gene, CDR1 is MNHEY and CDR2 is SVGAGI. The CDR3 DNA sequence: TGTGCCAGCAGTTACTCGAGAAGTATTGGAAACACCATATATTTT. Translating gives CASSYSRSIGNTIYF.

As concerns this clone: Other DNA variants within this sample encode the same CDR3. This chain connects TRBV18 to TRBJ1-5; no clear D gene. The CDR3 consists of 12 residues. Germline CDR1 reads KGHSH; CDR2 reads LQKENI. The ends were cut back, 2 bases at V and 5 bases at J, with 4 bases in the middle. The DNA of the CDR3 is TGTGCCAGCTCACCAGTCGATCAGCCCCAGCATTTT. The encoded protein is CASSPVDQPQHF. The whole variable domain, remainder taken from reference TRBV18 and TRBJ1-5, is NAGVMQNPRHLVRRRGQEARLRCSPMKGHSHVYWYRQLPEEGLKFMVYLQKENIIDESGMPKERFSAEFPKEGPSILRIQQVVRGDSAAYFCASSPVDQPQHFGDGTRLSIL.

The DNA of the CDR3 is TGCGCCAGCAGCTTGAATGCCGCCACAGATACGCAGTATTTT. It is translated as CASSLNAATDTQYF. The V and J genes are TRBV5-1 and TRBJ2-3; D not resolved. The CDR3 contains 14 residues. Germline V lookup: CDR1 SGHRS, CDR2 YFSETQ. The V end was cut by 1 base, the J end by 2 bases, with 8 bases between.

The table lists this clone with a count of one. The rearrangement uses TRBV13 and TRBJ2-2; 10 positions match TRBD2. Germline CDR1 reads PRHDT; CDR2 reads FYEKMQ (reference sequence). The CDR3 extends over 16 amino acids. Trimming at V came to 5 bases and at J to 3 bases, leaving 6 bases not matched to a gene. Here the CDR3 reads CASSLRTSGYTGELFF. The CDR3 bases are TGTGCCAGCAGCCTCCGGACTAGCGGTTACACCGGGGAGCTGTTTTTT.